Listed below are T cell receptor beta chains from one sample, sequenced in a study of CD39 and CD103 CD8 tumor-infiltrating T cells. This table comes from immunoSEQ multiplex PCR, and its TCRdb copy is limited to in-frame clones, with some not included. The repertoire has fewer than 1,500 clones, around 83% of them found once; the top ten carry about 50%. What was sequenced was CD8+ T cells sorted from blood. These receptor sequences come from a human donor with head and neck squamous cell carcinoma. The CDR3 runs from the conserved cysteine through the conserved F or W. The order of the fields is clone size, D gene, V gene, J gene, CDR3 DNA, CDR3 protein. The D gene is left open where the match is weak. Size values are once, few and many counts, or a class for expanded clones, and some rows have none.

clone size: .; D gene: .; V gene: TRBV29-1; J gene: TRBJ2-7; CDR3 DNA: TGCGCGGTGGAGGACAGAACCTACGAGCAGTACTTC; CDR3 protein: CAVEDRTYEQYF
clone size: few; D gene: .; V gene: TRBV5-5; J gene: TRBJ1-2; CDR3 DNA: TGTGCCAGCAGCTTGTCGGGTAGGGGGAACTATGGCTACACCTTC; CDR3 protein: CASSLSGRGNYGYTF
clone size: .; D gene: .; V gene: TRBV6-6; J gene: TRBJ1-4; CDR3 DNA: TGTGCCAGCAGTTACCCTGCTACAGACCTTAATGAAAAACTGTTTTTT; CDR3 protein: CASSYPATDLNEKLFF
clone size: .; D gene: TRBD2; V gene: TRBV4-3; J gene: TRBJ2-7; CDR3 DNA: TGCGCCAGCAGCCAAGATTCAGCGGGGCGGGGGAATTACGAGCAGTACTTC; CDR3 protein: CASSQDSAGRGNYEQYF
clone size: .; D gene: .; V gene: TRBV19; J gene: TRBJ1-4; CDR3 DNA: TGTGCCAGTAGTATACTAGGACGGGGAATTAATGAAAAACTGTTTTTT; CDR3 protein: CASSILGRGINEKLFF
clone size: few; D gene: .; V gene: TRBV4-1; J gene: TRBJ1-2; CDR3 DNA: TGCGCCAGCAGCCAAGCCTTCTGGGGCAGGGGCTATGGCTACACCTTC; CDR3 protein: CASSQAFWGRGYGYTF
clone size: few; D gene: TRBD1; V gene: TRBV9; J gene: TRBJ1-1; CDR3 DNA: TGTGCCAGCAGCGACGGTCCCGGGACAGGGGGTGAAGCTTTCTTT; CDR3 protein: CASSDGPGTGGEAFF
clone size: .; D gene: .; V gene: TRBV4-3; J gene: TRBJ1-2; CDR3 DNA: TGCGCCAGCAGCCAAGGTTCTCGCAGCTATGGCTACACCTTC; CDR3 protein: CASSQGSRSYGYTF
clone size: few; D gene: TRBD1; V gene: TRBV4-1; J gene: TRBJ1-2; CDR3 DNA: TGCGCCAGCAGCCAAGATTGGGGGACAGGGGGTTCCGCTGGCTACACCTTC; CDR3 protein: CASSQDWGTGGSAGYTF
clone size: .; D gene: .; V gene: TRBV6-6; J gene: TRBJ2-3; CDR3 DNA: TGTGCCAGCAGTTGGGGGGCCCCGCCAGATACGCAGTATTTT; CDR3 protein: CASSWGAPPDTQYF
clone size: once; D gene: .; V gene: TRBV4-2; J gene: TRBJ1-2; CDR3 DNA: TGTGCCAGCAGCCAAGCCCGGGACACCTATGGCTACACCTTC; CDR3 protein: CASSQARDTYGYTF
clone size: .; D gene: .; V gene: TRBV15; J gene: TRBJ2-2; CDR3 DNA: TGTGCCACCAGCCATCAGGGGACCGGGGAGCTGTTTTTT; CDR3 protein: CATSHQGTGELFF
clone size: .; D gene: .; V gene: TRBV4-3; J gene: TRBJ2-1; CDR3 DNA: TGCGCCAGCAGCCAAGATGGGGCGGGGTGGGATGAGCAGTTCTTC; CDR3 protein: CASSQDGAGWDEQFF
clone size: .; D gene: TRBD1; V gene: TRBV5-6; J gene: TRBJ2-7; CDR3 DNA: TGTGCCAGCAGCTTGGACAGGGGGTTTCCCCACGAGCAGTACTTC; CDR3 protein: CASSLDRGFPHEQYF
clone size: .; D gene: .; V gene: TRBV27; J gene: TRBJ2-4; CDR3 DNA: TGTGCCAGCAGTAGTAACGCAGAAAACATTCAGTACTTC; CDR3 protein: CASSSNAENIQYF